This is a list of T cell receptor beta chains from one sample in a study of cytomegalovirus exposure and HLA in healthy donors. Profiling relied on immunoSEQ multiplex PCR, and the TCRdb table lists in-frame clones only, not all of them. The sample yields 20,000 to 25,000 clones, of which the top ten take up 17%. What was sequenced was PBMCs. These receptors all stem from a male donor in good health and CMV-seropositive. CDR3s include the opening cysteine and the closing phenylalanine or tryptophan. A D gene is named only where the DNA matches it firmly. Clone size is not always given. Where it is, it says once, few, many or a class for expanded clones.

>-|-|TRBJ2-2|TRBV5-1
CASSLGGGWIGELFF
TGCGCCAGCAGCCTTGGTGGAGGATGGATTGGGGAGCTGTTTTTT
>-|-|TRBJ2-7|TRBV6-6
CASSYSRVTRYEQYF
TGTGCCAGCAGTTACTCGAGGGTTACTCGATACGAGCAGTACTTC
>-|-|TRBJ1-2|TRBV23-1
CASSRGAVAYGYTF
TGCGCCAGCAGTCGGGGAGCAGTTGCATATGGCTACACCTTC
>TRBD1|-|TRBJ1-6|TRBV30
CAWSVLTGESPLHF
TGTGCCTGGAGTGTACTGACAGGGGAATCACCCCTCCACTTT
>TRBD1|-|TRBJ2-5|TRBV9
CASSAQGAEETQYF
TGTGCCAGCAGCGCACAGGGGGCTGAGGAGACCCAGTACTTC
>-|-|TRBJ2-1|TRBV20-1
CASSYNEQFF
TGTGCTAGTTCCTACAATGAGCAGTTCTTC
>-|-|TRBJ2-3|TRBV29-1
CSVAGGGADTQYF
TGCAGCGTTGCCGGCGGGGGCGCAGATACGCAGTATTTT
>-|-|TRBJ1-1|TRBV30
CAWSVGASEAFF
TGTGCCTGGAGTGTAGGAGCTTCTGAAGCTTTCTTT
>-|-|TRBJ2-1|TRBV5-1
CASSWASSDNEQFF
TGCGCCAGCAGCTGGGCAAGCTCCGACAATGAGCAGTTCTTC
>TRBD1|-|TRBJ2-7|TRBV7-9
CASSGGTGLPYEQYF
TGTGCCAGCAGCGGCGGGACAGGTCTCCCCTACGAGCAGTACTTC
>-|-|TRBJ1-1|TRBV19
CASSIGGNTEAFF
TGTGCCAGTAGTATTGGAGGGAACACTGAAGCTTTCTTT
>TRBD1|-|TRBJ2-7|TRBV28
CASSPRTGGNEQYF
TGTGCCAGCAGCCCAAGGACAGGGGGTAACGAGCAGTACTTC
>-|-|TRBJ2-1|TRBV6-1
CASSAGETDYNEQFF
TGTGCCAGCAGTGCTGGTGAGACAGACTACAATGAGCAGTTCTTC
>-|-|TRBJ2-7|TRBV5-1
CASSLRPGADEQYF
TGCGCCAGCAGCTTGCGTCCAGGGGCAGACGAGCAGTACTTC
>TRBD1|-|TRBJ2-4|TRBV30
CAWTAGTGNIQYF
TGTGCCTGGACGGCAGGGACAGGGAACATTCAGTACTTC
>TRBD2|-|TRBJ2-7|TRBV11-3
CASSLVWASGTYEQYF
TGTGCCAGCAGCTTAGTGTGGGCTAGCGGAACCTACGAGCAGTACTTC
>-|-|TRBJ2-7|TRBV4-3
CASSQGFGSGYEQYF
TGCGCCAGCAGCCAAGGATTTGGTAGCGGATACGAGCAGTACTTC
>TRBD1|medium-sized|TRBJ2-1|TRBV6-4
CASSVGQGGNNEQFF
TGTGCCAGCAGTGTGGGACAGGGGGGGAACAATGAGCAGTTCTTC
>TRBD2|-|TRBJ2-7|TRBV4-1
CASNQGEGPSYEQYF
TGCGCCAGCAACCAAGGGGAGGGCCCCTCCTACGAGCAGTACTTC
>-|-|TRBJ2-5|TRBV27
CASNTGAMGETQYF
TGTGCCAGCAACACAGGAGCCATGGGAGAGACCCAGTACTTC
>-|-|TRBJ1-6|TRBV7-2
CASSPREDSPLHF
TGTGCCAGCAGCCCACGGGAGGACTCACCCCTCCACTTT
>TRBD2|medium-sized|TRBJ2-1|TRBV6-1
CAGKELAGDVNEQFF
TGTGCCGGAAAAGAACTAGCGGGAGACGTCAATGAGCAGTTCTTC
>TRBD1|-|TRBJ1-2|TRBV27
CASSPYPRQGGGDGYTF
TGTGCCAGCAGTCCGTACCCTCGACAGGGAGGTGGCGATGGCTACACCTTC
>TRBD2|-|TRBJ2-2|TRBV7-3
CASSLQAGVAGELFF
TGTGCCAGCAGCTTACAAGCGGGGGTAGCCGGGGAGCTGTTTTTT
>TRBD2|-|TRBJ2-5|TRBV9
CASSRTSGSFQETQYF
TGTGCCAGCAGCCGGACTAGCGGGAGTTTCCAAGAGACCCAGTACTTC
>TRBD1|-|TRBJ2-7|TRBV29-1
CSVPSGTVSYEQYF
TGCAGCGTTCCCTCCGGGACAGTCTCCTACGAGCAGTACTTC
>-|-|TRBJ2-7|TRBV6-1
CASSVDRPKTSYEQYF
TGTGCCAGCAGTGTAGACAGGCCCAAGACATCCTACGAGCAGTACTTC
>TRBD1|-|TRBJ2-5|TRBV7-9
CASSQTGAQETQYF
TGTGCCAGCAGCCAGACAGGGGCCCAAGAGACCCAGTACTTC
>-|-|TRBJ2-7|TRBV19
CASSMDLGPYEQYF
TGTGCCAGTAGTATGGATCTGGGCCCCTACGAGCAGTACTTC
>TRBD1|-|TRBJ2-7|TRBV19
CASSARDRAYEQYF
TGTGCCAGTAGTGCTAGGGACAGGGCCTACGAGCAGTACTTC
>-|-|TRBJ2-3|TRBV30
CAWSVEADTQYF
TGTGCCTGGAGTGTTGAGGCAGATACGCAGTATTTT
>-|-|TRBJ1-1|TRBV10-3
CAISVGGEDTEAFF
TGTGCCATCAGTGTAGGAGGGGAGGACACTGAAGCTTTCTTT
>-|medium-sized|TRBJ1-1|TRBV27
CASSLSRALNTEAFF
TGTGCCAGCAGTTTATCGCGGGCCCTGAACACTGAAGCTTTCTTT
>TRBD2|-|TRBJ2-1|TRBV4-2
CASSQDLSGGADNEQFF
TGTGCCAGCAGCCAAGACCTAAGCGGGGGGGCTGACAATGAGCAGTTCTTC
>-|-|TRBJ2-1|TRBV11-3
CASSSRDSGSDNEQFF
TGTGCCAGCAGCTCTAGGGATAGCGGCTCCGACAATGAGCAGTTCTTC
>-|-|TRBJ1-2|TRBV7-9
CASSLSAGDYGYTF
TGTGCCAGCAGCTTATCTGCCGGGGACTATGGCTACACCTTC
>-|-|TRBJ1-5|TRBV7-9
CASSLAGQPQHF
TGTGCCAGCAGCTTAGCCGGTCAGCCCCAGCATTTT
>TRBD1|-|TRBJ1-2|TRBV28
CASSPIPGTGSGDGYTF
TGTGCCAGCAGTCCCATCCCCGGGACAGGGTCCGGGGATGGCTACACCTTC
>-|-|TRBJ1-5|TRBV19
CASDVANGNQPQHF
TGTGCCAGTGATGTAGCTAACGGTAATCAGCCCCAGCATTTT
>TRBD2|-|TRBJ2-1|TRBV5-6
CASSLASGGEYNEQFF
TGTGCCAGCAGCTTGGCTAGCGGGGGCGAATACAATGAGCAGTTCTTC
>TRBD1|-|TRBJ2-5|TRBV5-1
CASSFQTGEQETQYF
TGCGCCAGCAGCTTCCAGACAGGGGAGCAAGAGACCCAGTACTTC
>-|-|TRBJ1-2|TRBV5-6
CASSLAGIDGYTF
TGTGCCAGCAGCTTGGCAGGGATAGATGGCTACACCTTC
>TRBD1|-|TRBJ1-2|TRBV4-1
CASSQVQGVDYGYTF
TGCGCCAGCAGCCAAGTTCAGGGGGTGGATTATGGCTACACCTTC
>-|-|TRBJ1-3|TRBV18
CASSPRGISGNTIYF
TGTGCCAGCTCACCTAGGGGTATCTCTGGAAACACCATATATTTT
>TRBD1|-|TRBJ1-1|TRBV4-1
CASSQYTPGQGGMNTEAFF
TGCGCCAGCAGCCAATACACCCCGGGACAGGGTGGGATGAACACTGAAGCTTTCTTT
>-|-|TRBJ1-1|TRBV7-9
CASSLARVDPDTEAFF
TGTGCCAGCAGCTTAGCACGGGTCGACCCTGACACTGAAGCTTTCTTT
>TRBD2|-|TRBJ2-7|TRBV30
CAGSVSSGRASEQYF
TGTGCCGGGAGTGTAAGCAGCGGGAGGGCCAGCGAGCAGTACTTC
>TRBD1|-|TRBJ1-2|TRBV30
CAWRRGGEDTF
TGTGCCTGGAGGAGAGGGGGCGAGGACACCTTC
>TRBD1|-|TRBJ1-2|TRBV19
CASSTPAGQGVNYGYTF
TGTGCCAGTAGTACCCCCGCGGGACAGGGGGTGAACTATGGCTACACCTTC
>-|-|TRBJ2-1|TRBV9
CASSVSASRSYNEQFF
TGTGCCAGCAGCGTATCGGCTAGCCGGTCCTACAATGAGCAGTTCTTC
>-|-|TRBJ2-7|TRBV30
CACNPGSSYEQYF
TGTGCCTGTAACCCCGGGAGCTCCTACGAGCAGTACTTC
>-|-|TRBJ2-7|TRBV4-2
CASSQDTTPSYEQYF
TGTGCCAGCAGCCAAGACACTACCCCCTCCTACGAGCAGTACTTC
>-|-|TRBJ2-7|TRBV5-1
CASSWGEAVYEQYF
TGCGCCAGCAGCTGGGGGGAGGCCGTCTACGAGCAGTACTTC
>TRBD1|-|TRBJ2-2|TRBV13
CASSRQGRATGELFF
TGTGCCAGCAGCAGACAGGGAAGGGCAACCGGGGAGCTGTTTTTT
>-|-|TRBJ1-2|TRBV6-1
CASTTGEGSWYTF
TGTGCCAGCACCACCGGGGAGGGATCGTGGTACACCTTC
>-|-|TRBJ2-7|TRBV27
CASSHGQFYEQYF
TGTGCCAGCAGTCACGGACAGTTCTACGAGCAGTACTTC
>TRBD1|-|TRBJ2-7|TRBV30
CAWSGTGGYEQYF
TGTGCCTGGAGTGGGACAGGGGGTTACGAGCAGTACTTC